These 23 T cell receptor beta chains originate from one sample sequenced in a study of vaccination effects on CD4 cells after COVID-19. Their antigen targets remain unknown. Profiled with immunoSEQ multiplex PCR; TCRdb holds only in-frame clones, not every one. This table has about 45,000 clones, approximately 81% appearing once. After expansion with viral peptide pools in the ViraFEST assay, antigen-specific CD4+ T cells were sequenced. It was after around eleven days of culture that CD4+ T cells were isolated. The individual was infected with SARS-CoV-2 between March and December 2020, as confirmed by PCR. The sequences come from CD4+ T cells from PBMCs cultured with a peptide pool, collected before COVID-19 vaccination. Receptors were obtained from a human donor who had a prior SARS-CoV-2 infection.

V usage is TRBV5-8 and J usage is TRBJ1-2, with no clear D. This CDR3 is 14 amino acids long. V was trimmed by 0 bases and J by 3 bases, leaving 9 bases between them. The germline gives CDR1 SGHTS, CDR2 YDEGEE. This chain's CDR3 is CASSLVAKYYGYTF. CDR3 DNA sequence: TGTGCCAGCAGCTTGGTCGCAAAGTACTATGGCTACACCTTC.

This clone was counted a single time. This chain joins TRBV11-3 and TRBJ2-1; TRBD1 matches at 7 bases. This CDR3 is 16 amino acids long. Per germline, CDR1 SGHNT and CDR2 YENEEA. J gave up 3 bases and V 0 bases, and 5 bases lay outside the gene matches. In DNA form, the CDR3 reads TGTGCCAGCAGCTTAGAACGTTGGGACAGCTACAATGAGCAGTTCTTC. This translates into CASSLERWDSYNEQFF. The entire variable domain, with the rest obtained from reference TRBV11-3 and TRBJ2-1, is as follows: EAGVVQSPRYKIIEKKQPVAFWCNPISGHNTLYWYLQNLGQGPELLIRYENEEAVDDSQLPKDRFSAERLKGVDSTLKIQPAELGDSAVYLCASSLERWDSYNEQFFGPGTRLTVL.

The chain links TRBV18 to TRBJ2-2; possibly TRBD2 for D (5 bases). The germline gives CDR1 KGHSH, CDR2 LQKENI. The CDR3 runs 21 residues. Trimming took off 3 bases at V and 0 bases at J, with 26 bases between the two ends. The CDR3: CASSPPLWEPGKVANTGELFF. In nucleotides, the CDR3 is TGTGCCAGCTCACCCCCTTTGTGGGAGCCGGGGAAGGTTGCGAACACCGGGGAGCTGTTTTTT. Using reference TRBV18 and TRBJ2-2 for the parts outside the CDR3, the full variable domain is NAGVMQNPRHLVRRRGQEARLRCSPMKGHSHVYWYRQLPEEGLKFMVYLQKENIIDESGMPKERFSAEFPKEGPSILRIQQVVRGDSAAYFCASSPPLWEPGKVANTGELFFGEGSRLTVL.

This rearrangement joins TRBV9 to TRBJ1-2, with D possibly being TRBD1 (5 bases). V dropped 0 bases and J dropped 0 bases, with 12 bases sitting between them. The V gene's germline CDR1 is SGDLS and CDR2 YYNGEE. This CDR3 has 16 residues. The CDR3 DNA is TGTGCCAGCAGCGTAGCAGCGTACAGGCCTAACTATGGCTACACCTTC. As protein: CASSVAAYRPNYGYTF.

This clone turned up a few times. One end of the junction fails to match germline, which may point to a read error. V gene TRBV7-3 combines with J gene TRBJ1-1; the D is unclear. Germline V gene lookup returns CDR1 SGHTA and CDR2 FQGTGA. The CDR3 runs to 13 residues. DNA for the CDR3: TGTGCCAGCAGCATAACTTCGGGTACGACAGCTTTCTTT. Its translation: CASSITSGTTAFF. The variable domain in full, completed from reference TRBV7-3 and TRBJ1-1, reads GAGVSQTPSNKVTEKGKYVELRCDPISGHTALYWYRQSLGQGPEFLIYFQGTGAADDSGLPNDRFFAVRPEGSVSTLKIQRTERGDSAVYLCASSITSGTTAFFGQGTRLTVV.

This chain connects TRBV2 to TRBJ2-7, with D tentatively TRBD2 (6 bases). The germline CDR1 and CDR2 sequences are SNHLY and FYNNEI. V dropped 1 base and J dropped 3 bases, with 10 bases sitting between them. The CDR3 length is 14 residues. The CDR3 sequence: CASSEEVGGYEQYF. For the CDR3, the DNA is TGTGCCAGCAGTGAAGAAGTCGGGGGCTACGAGCAGTACTTC.

The J gene is TRBJ2-1, the V gene TRBV5-1; 7 bases are a match to TRBD1. The J segment lost 2 bases and the V segment lost 0 bases, leaving 5 bases of the junction unmatched. CDR1 and CDR2 (germline): SGHRS, YFSETQ. The CDR3 is 16 residues long. The CDR3 reads CASSLGGGNPYNEQFF. As DNA, the CDR3 is TGCGCCAGCAGCTTGGGAGGGGGCAACCCCTACAATGAGCAGTTCTTC.

The rearrangement uses TRBV15 and TRBJ2-5; 10 nucleotides align to TRBD2. V lost 1 base and J lost 5; bases outside the gene matches: 10. CDR1 is LNHNV, CDR2 YYDKDF, per germline (reference sequence). The CDR3 sequence is 17 residues long. As DNA, the CDR3 is TGTGCCACCAGCAGAGCTAGCGGGAGAGGGGATTTGGAGACCCAGTACTTC. Encoded protein: CATSRASGRGDLETQYF.

J is TRBJ2-7 and V is TRBV19; 8 bases are a match to TRBD2. CDR1 and CDR2 (germline): LNHDA, SQIVND (reference sequence). The CDR3 length is 14 residues. V shed 2 bases and J 4 bases; nucleotides not matched to a gene: 4. CDR3 nucleotides: TGTGCCAGTAGTATAAGCGGGGGTCGATACGAGCAGTACTTC. Translated, it gives CASSISGGRYEQYF.

This sequence joins TRBV2 and TRBJ1-4; the D is unclear. The V and J ends lost 5 bases and 8 bases respectively, with 12 bases between them. This CDR3 spans 13 amino acids. In germline, CDR1 is SNHLY, CDR2 FYNNEI. CDR3 sequence (DNA): TGTGCCAGCAGTCCCCAAGGTGGGGAAAAACTGTTTTTT. Translating it yields CASSPQGGEKLFF.

This chain links TRBV7-9 with TRBJ1-6; D ambiguous. The CDR3 sequence is 17 residues long. Trimming shortened V by 0 bases and J by 8 bases, and 17 bases separated the two germline ends. Germline values: CDR1 SEHNR, CDR2 FQNEAQ (reference sequence). The CDR3 here is CASSLAGRLSSYSPLHF. CDR3 nucleotide sequence: TGTGCCAGCAGCTTAGCCGGCCGACTGTCATCGTATTCACCCCTCCACTTT.

This clone appeared a few times. The chain combines TRBV7-8 with TRBJ2-2; 12 nucleotides agree with TRBD2. V was clipped by 6 bases and J by 4 bases; unmatched bases: 18. There are 20 residues in the CDR3. Per the germline V gene, CDR1 is SGHVS and CDR2 is FQNEAQ. CDR3 residues: CASSVRTGSSGRAGTGELFF. CDR3 in DNA: TGTGCCAGCAGTGTTAGGACAGGGTCTAGCGGGAGGGCGGGCACCGGGGAGCTGTTTTTT.

The table lists this clone with a count of one. V is TRBV7-2 and J is TRBJ2-7; 7 bases fit TRBD2. Looked up from germline, CDR1 is SGHTA and CDR2 is FQGNSA. CDR3 size: 18 residues. V shed 5 bases, J shed 6 bases, and the junction held 22 bases outside the gene matches. CDR3 in amino acids: CASSPLRSGRGGEGEQYF. As DNA, the CDR3 is TGTGCCAGCAGCCCGTTGAGGAGCGGGCGGGGAGGGGAGGGCGAGCAGTACTTC.

This sequence joins TRBV7-2 and TRBJ2-3, with D maybe TRBD2 (6 bases). V lost 5 bases, J lost 4 bases, and 13 bases lay in between. Germline V gives CDR1 SGHTA, CDR2 FQGNSA. The CDR3 contains 14 residues. For the CDR3, the DNA is TGTGCCAGCAGCCCGCAACGACTAGCAGATACGCAGTATTTT. Residues: CASSPQRLADTQYF.

In DNA, the CDR3 is TGTGCCAGCAGCCCGAGATATCAGCCCCAGCATTTT. Translating it yields CASSPRYQPQHF. The chain couples TRBV21-1 to TRBJ1-5. TRBV21-1 counts as a pseudogene. The CDR3 is 12 amino acids.

The chain couples TRBV28 to TRBJ2-7, with D tentatively TRBD1 or TRBD2 (5 bases each). Germline-derived CDR1 and CDR2 are MDHEN and SYDVKM. The CDR3 consists of 16 residues. V lost 5 bases and J lost 4, with 21 bases in between. DNA of the CDR3: TGTGCCAGCAGTGCGCTCCCTGGGGGTGGGAATTACGAGCAGTACTTC. Protein sequence: CASSALPGGGNYEQYF.

The V and J genes are TRBV5-6 and TRBJ2-7; a possible D gene is TRBD2 (6 bases). V was shortened by 4 bases and J by 5 bases, with 19 bases between the two germline ends. The CDR3 consists of 15 residues. Germline V gene lookup returns CDR1 SGHDT and CDR2 YYEEEE. The CDR3 DNA is TGTGCCAGCAGCATAGGCAGGAGGGATGTCGACGAGCAGTACTTC. The encoded protein is CASSIGRRDVDEQYF.

The chain carries TRBV6-5 and TRBJ2-7; D is uncertain. V was shortened by 8 bases and J by 0 bases, with 14 bases between the two germline ends. CDR1 is MNHEY and CDR2 is SVGAGI in the germline V gene. This CDR3 spans 14 amino acids. CDR3 loop: CASSTAGNSYEQYF. The DNA for the CDR3 is TGTGCCAGCTCAACCGCAGGAAACTCCTACGAGCAGTACTTC.

The chain joins TRBV7-9 to TRBJ1-5, with a possible D match to TRBD1 (6 bases). Looked up from germline, CDR1 is SEHNR and CDR2 is FQNEAQ (reference sequence). The CDR3 has 15 residues. V shed 4 bases and J shed 4 bases, with 14 bases lying between them. Here the CDR3 reads CASSSGDPGNQPQHF. In DNA, the CDR3 is TGTGCCAGCAGCTCAGGGGACCCGGGTAATCAGCCCCAGCATTTT.

This clone was seen only once. J is TRBJ1-2 and V is TRBV7-2, with a possible D match to TRBD1 (5 bases). The CDR3 length is 13 residues. Germline assignment: CDR1 SGHTA and CDR2 FQGNSA. V gave up 3 bases and J gave up 4 bases, with 9 bases separating them. The CDR3 here is CASSFGGTYGYTF. The CDR3 DNA sequence: TGTGCCAGCAGCTTTGGGGGTACCTATGGCTACACCTTC.

This clone came up once. The chain uses TRBV20-1 and TRBJ2-1, with D possibly matching TRBD2 (5 bases). Trimming took off 3 bases at V and 7 bases at J, with 19 bases between the two ends. The CDR3 totals 15 residues. The germline CDR1 and CDR2 sequences are DFQATT and SNEGSKA (reference sequence). As DNA, the CDR3 is TGCAGTGCTAGTAATCCAAGCGCCCGGACTAATGAGCAGTTCTTC. Translation: CSASNPSARTNEQFF.

CDR3 protein: CASRMGNQPQHF. In DNA, the CDR3 is TGTGCCAGCAGGATGGGTAATCAGCCCCAGCATTTT. V is TRBV6-5 and J is TRBJ1-5; D remains ambiguous. V was trimmed by 6 bases and J by 4 bases, leaving 7 bases between them. Germline CDR1 and CDR2: MNHEY and SVGAGI. CDR3 length: 12 amino acids.

The rearrangement links TRBV18 to TRBJ2-5, with TRBD1 matching over 9 bases. J gave up 1 base and V 5 bases, and 5 bases lay outside the gene matches. The CDR3 runs to 15 residues. From germline, CDR1 is KGHSH and CDR2 LQKENI. The CDR3 DNA reads as TGTGCCAGCTCAGGACAGACAGGGGGCCAAGAGACCCAGTACTTC. Encoded protein: CASSGQTGGQETQYF. Looking up the rest from reference TRBV18 and TRBJ2-5 gives the full variable domain: NAGVMQNPRHLVRRRGQEARLRCSPMKGHSHVYWYRQLPEEGLKFMVYLQKENIIDESGMPKERFSAEFPKEGPSILRIQQVVRGDSAAYFCASSGQTGGQETQYFGPGTRLLVL.